The source of this T cell receptor (beta chain) is a study of cytomegalovirus exposure and HLA in healthy donors. PCR amplification relied on 60 Vbeta primers (plus 13 Jbeta primers). Clones were sequenced by immunoSEQ multiplex PCR, and TCRdb holds only the in-frame ones, with some missing. This sample has about 130,000 clones, with approximately 80% found just once. This CDR3 is 14 amino acids long. Trimming removed 1 base at V and 0 bases at J, with 8 bases between. Germline V gene sequence: CDR1 SGHRS, CDR2 YFSETQ. The TCR sequence derives from a man aged 35-49 years in good health and CMV-seronegative. The sequenced material came from PBMCs. This chain uses TRBV5-1 with TRBJ2-7; the D gene is possibly TRBD1 (6 bases). The CDR3 nucleotides read TGCGCCAGCAGCTTGACAGGGAGCTCCTACGAGCAGTACTTC. This translates into CASSLTGSSYEQYF.